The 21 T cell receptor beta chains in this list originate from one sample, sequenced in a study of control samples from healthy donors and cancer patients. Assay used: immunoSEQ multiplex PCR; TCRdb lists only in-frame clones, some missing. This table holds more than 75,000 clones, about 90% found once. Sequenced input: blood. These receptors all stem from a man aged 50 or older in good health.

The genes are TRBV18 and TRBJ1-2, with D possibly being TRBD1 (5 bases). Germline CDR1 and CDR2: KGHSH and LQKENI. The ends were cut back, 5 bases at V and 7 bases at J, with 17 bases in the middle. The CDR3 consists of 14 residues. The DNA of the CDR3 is TGTGCCAGCTCAGTGACCGAAGGGACCATTGGCTACACCTTC. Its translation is CASSVTEGTIGYTF.

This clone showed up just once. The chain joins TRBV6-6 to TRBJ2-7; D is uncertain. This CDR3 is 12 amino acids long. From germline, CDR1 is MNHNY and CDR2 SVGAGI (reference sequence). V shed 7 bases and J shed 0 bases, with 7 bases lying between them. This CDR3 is CASKASSYEQYF. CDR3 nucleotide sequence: TGTGCCAGCAAGGCGAGCTCCTACGAGCAGTACTTC.

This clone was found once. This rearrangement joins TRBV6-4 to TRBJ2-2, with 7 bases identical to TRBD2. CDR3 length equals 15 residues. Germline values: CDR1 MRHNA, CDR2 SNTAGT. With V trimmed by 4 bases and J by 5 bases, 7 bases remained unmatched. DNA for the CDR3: TGTGCCAGCAGTGCCACGGGGGGAGAGACCGGGGAGCTGTTTTTT. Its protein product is CASSATGGETGELFF.

The CDR3 bases are TGTGCCAGCAGCCTTCTAGTTGCGGATACGCAGTATTTT. Translated, it gives CASSLLVADTQYF. This chain links TRBV6-5 with TRBJ2-3, with D hard to call. Trimming left V 6 bases short and J 6 bases short, with 13 bases between. The CDR3 consists of 13 residues. Germline values: CDR1 MNHEY, CDR2 SVGAGI.

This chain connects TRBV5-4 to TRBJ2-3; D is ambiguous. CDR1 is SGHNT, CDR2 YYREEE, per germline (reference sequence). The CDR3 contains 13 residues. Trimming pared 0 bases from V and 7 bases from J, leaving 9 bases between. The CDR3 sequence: CASSLVAEHTQYF. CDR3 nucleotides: TGTGCCAGCAGCTTGGTGGCGGAACATACGCAGTATTTT.

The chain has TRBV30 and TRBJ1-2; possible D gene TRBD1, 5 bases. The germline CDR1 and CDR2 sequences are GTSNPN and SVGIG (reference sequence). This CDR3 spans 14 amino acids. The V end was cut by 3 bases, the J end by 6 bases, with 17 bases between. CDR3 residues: CAWRGVVGGDGYTF. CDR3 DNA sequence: TGTGCCTGGAGGGGGGTCGTGGGAGGAGATGGCTACACCTTC.

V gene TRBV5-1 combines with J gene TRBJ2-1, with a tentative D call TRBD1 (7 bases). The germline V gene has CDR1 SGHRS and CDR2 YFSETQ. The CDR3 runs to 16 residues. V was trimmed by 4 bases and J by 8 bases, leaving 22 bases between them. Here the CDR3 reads CASSIPLAGGYDEQFF. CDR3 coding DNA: TGCGCCAGCAGCATCCCCCTGGCAGGGGGGTATGATGAGCAGTTCTTC.

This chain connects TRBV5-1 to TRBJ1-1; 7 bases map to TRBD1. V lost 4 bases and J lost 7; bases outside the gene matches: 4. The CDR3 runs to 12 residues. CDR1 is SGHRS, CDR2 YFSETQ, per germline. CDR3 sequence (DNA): TGCGCCAGCAGCCCTTACAGGGGTGAAGCTTTCTTT. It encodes CASSPYRGEAFF.

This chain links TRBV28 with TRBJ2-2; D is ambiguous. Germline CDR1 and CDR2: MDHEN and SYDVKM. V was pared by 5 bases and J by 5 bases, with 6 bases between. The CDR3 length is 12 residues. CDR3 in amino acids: CASSQMTGELFF. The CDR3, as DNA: TGTGCCAGCAGTCAAATGACCGGGGAGCTGTTTTTT.

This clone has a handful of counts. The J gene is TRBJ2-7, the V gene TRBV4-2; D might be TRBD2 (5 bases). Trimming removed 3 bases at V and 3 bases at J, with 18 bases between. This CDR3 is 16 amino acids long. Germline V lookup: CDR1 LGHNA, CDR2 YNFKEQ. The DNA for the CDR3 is TGTGCCAGCAGCCAGCCAAGGAAGCGGAGTGGCTACGAGCAGTACTTC. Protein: CASSQPRKRSGYEQYF.

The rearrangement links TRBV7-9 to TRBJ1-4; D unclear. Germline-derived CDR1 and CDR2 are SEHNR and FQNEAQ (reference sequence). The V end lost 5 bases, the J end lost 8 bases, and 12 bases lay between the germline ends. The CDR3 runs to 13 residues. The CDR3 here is CASSLDRGEKLFF. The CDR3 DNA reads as TGTGCCAGCAGCCTGGACCGTGGGGAAAAACTGTTTTTT.

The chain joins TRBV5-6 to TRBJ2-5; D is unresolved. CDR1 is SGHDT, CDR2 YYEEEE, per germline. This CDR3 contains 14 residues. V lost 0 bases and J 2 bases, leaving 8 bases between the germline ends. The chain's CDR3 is CASSLVGRQETQYF. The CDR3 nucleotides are TGTGCCAGCAGCTTGGTAGGACGGCAAGAGACCCAGTACTTC. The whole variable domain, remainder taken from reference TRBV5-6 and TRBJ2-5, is DAGVTQSPTHLIKTRGQQVTLRCSPKSGHDTVSWYQQALGQGPQFIFQYYEEEERQRGNFPDRFSGHQFPNYSSELNVNALLLGDSALYLCASSLVGRQETQYFGPGTRLLVL.

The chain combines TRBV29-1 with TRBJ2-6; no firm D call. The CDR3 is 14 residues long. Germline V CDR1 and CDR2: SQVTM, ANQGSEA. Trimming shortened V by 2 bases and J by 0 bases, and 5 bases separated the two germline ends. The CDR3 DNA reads TGCAGCGTTGAATTAGGCTCTGGGGCCAACGTCCTGACTTTC. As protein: CSVELGSGANVLTF.

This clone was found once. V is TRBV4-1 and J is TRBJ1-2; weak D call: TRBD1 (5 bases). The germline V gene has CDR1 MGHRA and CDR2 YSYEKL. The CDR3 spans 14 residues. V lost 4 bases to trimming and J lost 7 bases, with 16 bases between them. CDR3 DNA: TGCGCCAGCAGCCCCCGGGACCCTGGCTTTGGCTACACCTTC. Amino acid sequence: CASSPRDPGFGYTF.

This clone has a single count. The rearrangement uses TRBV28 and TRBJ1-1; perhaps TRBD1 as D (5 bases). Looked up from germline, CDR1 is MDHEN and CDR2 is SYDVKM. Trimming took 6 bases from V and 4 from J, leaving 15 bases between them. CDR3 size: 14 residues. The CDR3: CASRRGGLGTEAFF. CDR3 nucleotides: TGTGCCAGCAGGCGGGGGGGGTTGGGCACTGAAGCTTTCTTT. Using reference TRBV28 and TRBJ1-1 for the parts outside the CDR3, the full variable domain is DVKVTQSSRYLVKRTGEKVFLECVQDMDHENMFWYRQDPGLGLRLIYFSYDVKMKEKGDIPEGYSVSREKKERFSLILESASTNQTSMYLCASRRGGLGTEAFFGQGTRLTVV.

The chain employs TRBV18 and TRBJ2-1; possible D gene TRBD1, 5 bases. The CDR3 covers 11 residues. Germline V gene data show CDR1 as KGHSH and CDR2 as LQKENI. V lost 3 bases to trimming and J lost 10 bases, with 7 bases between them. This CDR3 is CASSPGREQFF. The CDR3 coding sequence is TGTGCCAGCTCACCGGGGCGGGAGCAGTTCTTC.

In DNA form, the CDR3 reads TGTGCCAGTAGTATAGAAGCGGGCTACGAGCAGTACTTC. Translated, it gives CASSIEAGYEQYF. The chain recombines TRBV19 with TRBJ2-7; possible D gene TRBD2, 6 bases. The CDR3 spans 13 residues. Germline CDR1 is LNHDA and CDR2 is SQIVND (reference sequence). Trimming shortened V by 0 bases and J by 3 bases, and 6 bases separated the two germline ends.

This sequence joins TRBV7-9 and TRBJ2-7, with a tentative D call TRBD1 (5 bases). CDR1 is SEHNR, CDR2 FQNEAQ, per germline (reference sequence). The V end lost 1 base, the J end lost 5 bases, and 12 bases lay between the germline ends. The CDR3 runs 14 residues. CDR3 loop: CASSLDAGMDEQYF. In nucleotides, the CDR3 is TGTGCCAGCAGCTTAGATGCAGGGATGGACGAGCAGTACTTC.

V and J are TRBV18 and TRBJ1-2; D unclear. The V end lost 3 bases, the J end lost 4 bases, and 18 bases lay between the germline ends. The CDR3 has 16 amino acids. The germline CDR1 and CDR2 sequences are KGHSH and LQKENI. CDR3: CASSPPQARIIYGYTF. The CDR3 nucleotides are TGTGCCAGCTCACCGCCGCAGGCCAGGATCATCTATGGCTACACCTTC.

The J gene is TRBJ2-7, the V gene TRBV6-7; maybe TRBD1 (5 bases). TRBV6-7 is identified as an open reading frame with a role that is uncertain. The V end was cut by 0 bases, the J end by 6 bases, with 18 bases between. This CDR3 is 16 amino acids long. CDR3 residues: CASSYSVQAGNGEQYF. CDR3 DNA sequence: TGTGCCAGCAGTTACTCCGTCCAGGCAGGGAACGGCGAGCAGTACTTC.

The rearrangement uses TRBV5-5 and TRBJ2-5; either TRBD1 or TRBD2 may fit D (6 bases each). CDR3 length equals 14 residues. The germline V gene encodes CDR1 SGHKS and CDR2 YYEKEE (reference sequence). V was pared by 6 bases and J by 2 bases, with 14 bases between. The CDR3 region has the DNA TGTGCCAGCACCCCGAGGGGGGATCAAGAGACCCAGTACTTC. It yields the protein CASTPRGDQETQYF. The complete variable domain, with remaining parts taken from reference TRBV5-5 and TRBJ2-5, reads DAGVTQSPTHLIKTRGQQVTLRCSPISGHKSVSWYQQVLGQGPQFIFQYYEKEERGRGNFPDRFSARQFPNYSSELNVNALLLGDSALYLCASTPRGDQETQYFGPGTRLLVL.